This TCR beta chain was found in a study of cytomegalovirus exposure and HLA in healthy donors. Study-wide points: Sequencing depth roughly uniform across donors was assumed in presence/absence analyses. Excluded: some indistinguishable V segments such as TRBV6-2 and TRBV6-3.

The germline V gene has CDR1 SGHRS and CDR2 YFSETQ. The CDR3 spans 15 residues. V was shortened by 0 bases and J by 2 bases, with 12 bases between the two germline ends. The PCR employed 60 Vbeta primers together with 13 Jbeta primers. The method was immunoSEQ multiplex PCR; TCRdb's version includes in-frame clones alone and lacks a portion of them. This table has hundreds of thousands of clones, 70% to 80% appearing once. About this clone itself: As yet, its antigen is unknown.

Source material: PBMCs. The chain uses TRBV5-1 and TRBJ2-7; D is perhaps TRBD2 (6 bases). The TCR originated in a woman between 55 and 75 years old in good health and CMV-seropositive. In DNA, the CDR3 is TGCGCCAGCAGCTTGGTAGGTAGCGGACCCTACGAGCAGTACTTC. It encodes CASSLVGSGPYEQYF.